Many counts were recorded for the clone carrying this T cell receptor beta chain. The antigen remains unidentified. The sample belongs to a study of Graves' ophthalmopathy and Graves' hyperthyroidism. Amplified TCR beta CDR3 regions were obtained using RNA transcripts as template. First-round RT-PCR used HTBI primers; second-round multiplex PCR followed. TCRdb reanalysed the multiplex PCR reads using MiXCR and keeps one entry per CDR3 protein. The data show 600,000 to 700,000 distinct CDR3 sequences, with over 40% seen just once and 3% to 3.5% held by the top ten. Sampling over 7.5 ml of fresh peripheral blood provided the PBMCs. With 1 base removed from V and 7 bases from J, the gap between germline ends came to 15 bases. The germline gives CDR1 SGHDT, CDR2 YYEEEE. This CDR3 is 16 amino acids long. Study-level results: The blood repertoire also included most expanded thyroid clonotypes above 0.001 frequency.

Sequenced input: peripheral blood. The chain is built from TRBV5-6 and TRBJ1-6, with D perhaps TRBD1 (5 bases). This clonotype was sampled from an adult man with Graves' ophthalmopathy. The chain's CDR3 is CASSLLVQGGNSPLHF. In DNA form, the CDR3 reads TGTGCCAGCAGCTTGTTAGTCCAGGGTGGGAATTCACCCCTCCACTTT.